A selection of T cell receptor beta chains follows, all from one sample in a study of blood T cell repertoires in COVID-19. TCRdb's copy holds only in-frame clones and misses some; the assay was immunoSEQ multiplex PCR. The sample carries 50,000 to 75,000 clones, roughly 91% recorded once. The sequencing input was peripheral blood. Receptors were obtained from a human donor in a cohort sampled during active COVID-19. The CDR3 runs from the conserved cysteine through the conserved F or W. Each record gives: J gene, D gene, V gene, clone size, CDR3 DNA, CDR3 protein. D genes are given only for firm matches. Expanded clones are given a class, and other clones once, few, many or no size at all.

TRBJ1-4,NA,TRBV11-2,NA,TGTGCCAGCAGCTTAAACCCCCCGGGGGCTAATGAAAAACTGTTTTTT,CASSLNPPGANEKLFF
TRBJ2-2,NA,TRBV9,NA,TGTGCCAGCAGCGTACTCGGTCGGGAGCTGTTTTTT,CASSVLGRELFF
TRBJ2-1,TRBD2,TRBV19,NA,TGTGCCAGTAGTATAATCCGGACTAGCGGGCTCTACAATGAGCAGTTCTTC,CASSIIRTSGLYNEQFF
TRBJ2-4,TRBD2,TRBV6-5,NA,TGTGCCAGCAACCGCGGGAGGGCGAACATTCAGTACTTC,CASNRGRANIQYF
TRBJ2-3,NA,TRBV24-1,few,TGTGCCACCTCCGAGAGCACAGATACGCAGTATTTT,CATSESTDTQYF
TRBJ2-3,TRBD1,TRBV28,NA,TGTGCCAGCAGTCGGACAGGGCCAGATACGCAGTATTTT,CASSRTGPDTQYF
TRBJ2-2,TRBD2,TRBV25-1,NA,TGTGCCAGCAGTGAATATAGGGCTAGCGGGGGTGTCGGGGAGCTGTTTTTT,CASSEYRASGGVGELFF
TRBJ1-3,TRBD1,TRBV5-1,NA,TGCGCCAGCAGCTTGTCGGGACAGGGGACTGGAAACACCATATATTTT,CASSLSGQGTGNTIYF
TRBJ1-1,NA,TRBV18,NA,TGTGCCAGCTCACCACGGACTATACTGAACACTGAAGCTTTCTTT,CASSPRTILNTEAFF
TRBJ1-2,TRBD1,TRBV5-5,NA,TGTGCCAGCAGCGACAGGGGTAGCGATGGCTACACCTTC,CASSDRGSDGYTF
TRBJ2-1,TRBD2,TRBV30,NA,TGTGCCTGGAGTCCAAACCTAGCGGGTATCCACAATGAGCAGTTCTTC,CAWSPNLAGIHNEQFF
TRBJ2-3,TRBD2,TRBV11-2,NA,TGTGCCAGCAGCAGGACTAGCGGGGGAGTTGGAGATACGCAGTATTTT,CASSRTSGGVGDTQYF
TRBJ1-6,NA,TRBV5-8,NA,TGTGCCAGCAGCCCGGGACAAGGAATGACCCTCCACTTT,CASSPGQGMTLHF
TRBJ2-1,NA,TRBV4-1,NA,TGCGCCAGCGGCCCCCCCCGCCAGGGTGAGCAGTTCTTC,CASGPPRQGEQFF
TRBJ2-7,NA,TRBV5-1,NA,TGCGCCAGCAGCCCTGGTCAGGGTCCCTACGAGCAGTACTTC,CASSPGQGPYEQYF
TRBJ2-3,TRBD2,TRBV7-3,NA,TGTGCCAGCAGCAAACTAGCGGGAGGGCCCCAAGATACGCAGTATTTT,CASSKLAGGPQDTQYF
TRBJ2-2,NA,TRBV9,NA,TGTGCCAGCAGGACATCGACGAACACCGGGGAGCTGTTTTTT,CASRTSTNTGELFF
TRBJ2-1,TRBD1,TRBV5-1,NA,TGCGCCAGCAGCTTGGCCGGGACAGCATACAATGAGCAGTTCTTC,CASSLAGTAYNEQFF
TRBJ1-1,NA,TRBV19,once,TGTGCCAGTAGTGCCACAGTAGCTTTCTTT,CASSATVAFF
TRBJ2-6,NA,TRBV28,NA,TGTGCCAGCAGTTTGCCTACCTCTGGGGCCAACGTCCTGACTTTC,CASSLPTSGANVLTF
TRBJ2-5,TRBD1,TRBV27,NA,TGTGCCAGCAGTCCCGGGACAGGGGGCGCTGAGACCCAGTACTTC,CASSPGTGGAETQYF
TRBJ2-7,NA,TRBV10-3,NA,TGTGCCATCAGTGGCCGGGACACTGGCCACGAGCAGTACTTC,CAISGRDTGHEQYF
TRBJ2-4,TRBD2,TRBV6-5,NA,TGTGCCAGCAGTCCCCTGGGAGGGGAAGTCCCTTACTTC,CASSPLGGEVPYF
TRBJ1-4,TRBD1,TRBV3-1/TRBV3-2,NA,TGTGCCAGCAGCCAAGATCGAGGACAGGGTCGGAGGGAAAAACTGTTTTTT,CASSQDRGQGRREKLFF
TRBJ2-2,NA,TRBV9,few,TGTGCCAGCAGCGTAGAGGGACTCCCCACCGGGGAGCTGTTTTTT,CASSVEGLPTGELFF
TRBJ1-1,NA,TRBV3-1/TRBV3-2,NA,TGTGCCAGCCTAGAAACAGGGAGTACTGAAGCTTTCTTT,CASLETGSTEAFF
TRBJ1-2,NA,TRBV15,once,TGTGCCACCAGCAGAGCATTTACGGAAGGACTACGGTATGGCTACACCTTC,CATSRAFTEGLRYGYTF
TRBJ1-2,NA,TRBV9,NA,TGTGCCAGCAGCGCGCGTGCAGGCTACACCTTC,CASSARAGYTF
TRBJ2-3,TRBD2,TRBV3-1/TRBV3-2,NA,TGTGCCAGCAGCTTTCGGACTAGCTGGGGTGTTGAAGATACGCAGTATTTT,CASSFRTSWGVEDTQYF
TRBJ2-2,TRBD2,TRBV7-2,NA,TGTGCCAGCAGCTTAGTTGGCGGGGGGCCCGGGGAGCTGTTTTTT,CASSLVGGGPGELFF
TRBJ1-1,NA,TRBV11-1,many,TGTGCCAGCAGCCCTGACAGGACTGAAGCTTTCTTT,CASSPDRTEAFF
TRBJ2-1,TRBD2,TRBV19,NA,TGTGCCAGTAGTATAGGGACTAGCGGGATGAGGGAGCAGTTCTTC,CASSIGTSGMREQFF
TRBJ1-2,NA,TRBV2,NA,TGTGCCAGCTCCTCCTCCGCAAGGGGTGGTTATGGCTACACCTTC,CASSSSARGGYGYTF
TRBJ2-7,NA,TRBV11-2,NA,TGTGCCAGCAGCAATAGTGCGGTTTCCGAGCAGTACTTC,CASSNSAVSEQYF
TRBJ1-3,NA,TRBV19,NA,TGTGCCAGTAGTATCCTGGTCAGGGAGGCTGGAAACACCATATATTTT,CASSILVREAGNTIYF
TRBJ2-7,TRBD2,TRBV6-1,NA,TGTGCCAGCAGTGAAAAGGTTAGCGGGAGTTCGCCCTACGAGCAGTACTTC,CASSEKVSGSSPYEQYF
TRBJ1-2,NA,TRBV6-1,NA,TGTGCCAGCAGTGATCTAGGGGGGGCTAACTATGGCTACACCTTC,CASSDLGGANYGYTF
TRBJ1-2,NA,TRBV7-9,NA,TGTGCCAGCAGCTTAGGGAGCGGCTATGGCTACACCTTC,CASSLGSGYGYTF
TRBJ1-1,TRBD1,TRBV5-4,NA,TGTGCCAGCAGCTTGTTACAGGGGGCGAGTAGGGCTTTCTTT,CASSLLQGASRAFF
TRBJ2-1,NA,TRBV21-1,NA,TGTGCCAGCAGCAAAGGAGTCGGGACAGAGGGTTGGGATGAGCAGTTCTTC,CASSKGVGTEGWDEQFF
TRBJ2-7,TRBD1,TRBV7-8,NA,TGTGCCAGCAGCTTAGCGAGGGGGCCCTACGAGCAGTACTTC,CASSLARGPYEQYF
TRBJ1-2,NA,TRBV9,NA,TGTGCCAGCAGCGTAGAATCATACACAGTCTATGGCTACACCTTC,CASSVESYTVYGYTF
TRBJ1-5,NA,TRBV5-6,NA,TGTGCCAACAGCTTATCTGGGGGCGATCAGCCCCAGCATTTT,CANSLSGGDQPQHF
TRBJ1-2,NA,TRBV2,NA,TGTGCCAGCAGTCGGGGAACAGGGCCCCCTAACTATGGCTACACCTTC,CASSRGTGPPNYGYTF
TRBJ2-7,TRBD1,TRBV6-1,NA,TGTGCCAGCAGTGCAGGTGACAGGGGGCTTCTGTCGGACGAGCAGTACTTC,CASSAGDRGLLSDEQYF
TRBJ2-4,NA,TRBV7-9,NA,TGTGCCAGCAGCACCTGGTCGGGAGCCAAAAACATTCAGTACTTC,CASSTWSGAKNIQYF
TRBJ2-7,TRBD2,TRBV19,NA,TGTGCCAGTAGTATCTTGGGACTAGCGGGGGACGAGCAGTACTTC,CASSILGLAGDEQYF
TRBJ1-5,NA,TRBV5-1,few,TGCGCCAGCAGCTTGGACAGTAGCAATCAGCCCCAGCATTTT,CASSLDSSNQPQHF
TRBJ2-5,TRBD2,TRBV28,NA,TGTGCCAGCAGGGGACTAGCGGGAGAAATAGGACTATGGGAGACCCAGTACTTC,CASRGLAGEIGLWETQYF
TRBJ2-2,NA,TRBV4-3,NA,TGCGCCAGCAGTCCAGGGTATACCGGGGAGCTGTTTTTT,CASSPGYTGELFF
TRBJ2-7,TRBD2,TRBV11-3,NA,TGTGCCAGCAGCGGCGGGGGGACCTACGAGCAGTACTTC,CASSGGGTYEQYF
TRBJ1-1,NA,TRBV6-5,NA,TGTGCCAGCAGTTATGAGGGGAACACTGAAGCTTTCTTT,CASSYEGNTEAFF
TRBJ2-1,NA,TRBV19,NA,TGTGCCAGTAGCGGGGGTTTCTCCTACAATGAGCAGTTCTTC,CASSGGFSYNEQFF
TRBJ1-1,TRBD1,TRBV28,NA,TGTGCCAGCAGTTTAACGGGGGACAGGTCAGCTTTCTTT,CASSLTGDRSAFF